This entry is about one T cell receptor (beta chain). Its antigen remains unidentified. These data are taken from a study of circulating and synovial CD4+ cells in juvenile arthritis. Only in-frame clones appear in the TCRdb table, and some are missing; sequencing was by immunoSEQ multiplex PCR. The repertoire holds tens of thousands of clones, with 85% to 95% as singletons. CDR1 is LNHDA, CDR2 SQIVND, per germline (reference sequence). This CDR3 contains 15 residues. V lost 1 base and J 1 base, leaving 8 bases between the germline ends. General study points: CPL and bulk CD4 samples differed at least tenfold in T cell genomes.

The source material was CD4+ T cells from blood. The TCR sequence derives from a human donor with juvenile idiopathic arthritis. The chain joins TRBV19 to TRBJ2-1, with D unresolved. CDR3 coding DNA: TGTGCCAGTAGTATAGTGGCAGGATCCTACAATGAGCAGTTCTTC. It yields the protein CASSIVAGSYNEQFF.